One sample yielded the 20 T cell receptor beta chains listed below, sequenced in a study of cytomegalovirus exposure and HLA in healthy donors. The PCR used 60 Vbeta and 13 Jbeta primers. TCRdb's copy holds only in-frame clones and misses some; the assay was immunoSEQ multiplex PCR. The table has roughly 160,000 clones, roughly 88% seen once. The sequencing input was PBMCs. The receptors here all came from a boy younger than 10 in good health and CMV-seronegative.

The V and J genes are TRBV4-1 and TRBJ2-3, with no clear D. This CDR3 has 14 residues. The V and J ends lost 0 bases and 2 bases respectively, with 6 bases between them. Germline assignment: CDR1 MGHRA and CDR2 YSYEKL. CDR3 sequence reads: CASSQEPYTDTQYF. The CDR3 DNA reads TGCGCCAGCAGCCAAGAGCCCTACACAGATACGCAGTATTTT.

The rearrangement uses TRBV5-1 and TRBJ2-1; 12 nucleotides align to TRBD2. Losses at the gene ends were 3 bases for V and 8 bases for J; bases not matched to a gene: 9. CDR3 length: 16 amino acids. Germline loops: CDR1 SGHRS, CDR2 YFSETQ. The CDR3 DNA reads TGCGCCAGCAGCTACCTAGCGGGGGGGCCGAGGGATGAGCAGTTCTTC. Translating it yields CASSYLAGGPRDEQFF. Filled out from reference TRBV5-1 and TRBJ2-1, the complete variable domain reads KAGVTQTPRYLIKTRGQQVTLSCSPISGHRSVSWYQQTPGQGLQFLFEYFSETQRNKGNFPGRFSGRQFSNSRSEMNVSTLELGDSALYLCASSYLAGGPRDEQFFGPGTRLTVL.

The chain carries TRBV29-1 and TRBJ1-1, with D hard to call. The V gene's germline CDR1 is SQVTM and CDR2 ANQGSEA. Trimming left V 3 bases short and J 5 bases short, with 13 bases between. The CDR3 covers 13 residues. The CDR3 sequence: CSVDSGRWTEAFF. CDR3 nucleotide sequence: TGCAGCGTTGACTCGGGGAGATGGACTGAAGCTTTCTTT.

This clone was counted a few times. The chain carries TRBV7-9 and TRBJ2-2; TRBD2 agrees at 9 bases. Germline loops: CDR1 SEHNR, CDR2 FQNEAQ (reference sequence). This CDR3 comprises 19 residues. The junction had 14 bases not matched to a gene; V was cut back by 0 bases and J by 6 bases. CDR3 sequence (DNA): TGTGCCAGCAGCTTAGCGCTAGGGACTGGGACTAGCCGCCCCGGGGAGCTGTTTTTT. Translated, it gives CASSLALGTGTSRPGELFF.

This chain uses TRBV4-3 with TRBJ1-1, with 10 bases lining up with TRBD1. V dropped 0 bases and J dropped 5; count of bases not matched to a gene: 9. The CDR3 is 17 residues long. Per the germline V gene, CDR1 is LGHNA and CDR2 is YSLEER. The CDR3 here is CASSQDNGDRGRTEAFF. The CDR3 DNA reads as TGCGCCAGCAGCCAAGACAATGGAGACAGGGGGCGGACTGAAGCTTTCTTT.

The sample holds a few counts of this clone. The rearrangement joins TRBV6-6 to TRBJ1-5; 7 positions agree with TRBD1. The CDR3 has 14 amino acids. V lost 6 bases and J lost 4; bases outside the gene matches: 6. Looked up from germline, CDR1 is MNHNY and CDR2 is SVGAGI (reference sequence). The CDR3 protein is CASRVGGSNQPQHF. DNA for the CDR3: TGTGCCAGCAGGGTAGGGGGCTCGAATCAGCCCCAGCATTTT.

The chain has TRBV5-3 and TRBJ2-1, with no clear D. TRBV5-3 is sorted into the ORF group, with uncertain function. The CDR3 sequence is 13 residues long. The V and J ends lost 0 bases and 9 bases respectively, with 10 bases between them. The CDR3 is CARSLDPYGEQFF. The CDR3 DNA is TGTGCCAGAAGCTTGGATCCGTACGGTGAGCAGTTCTTC.

This rearrangement joins TRBV5-1 to TRBJ2-1; 13 bases map to TRBD2. Germline-derived CDR1 and CDR2 are SGHRS and YFSETQ. V was pared by 3 bases and J by 7 bases, with 4 bases of the junction left unmatched. The CDR3 is 15 residues long. The CDR3, as DNA: TGCGCCAGCAGCTGGACTAGCGGGAGTATAAATGAGCAGTTCTTC. Translated: CASSWTSGSINEQFF.

The rearrangement uses TRBV30 and TRBJ1-2; 9 bases align to TRBD1. Germline trimming cut 4 bases from V and 8 bases from J; bases unmatched to any gene: 8. Per the germline V gene, CDR1 is GTSNPN and CDR2 is SVGIG (reference sequence). The CDR3 has 13 amino acids. In nucleotides, the CDR3 is TGTGCCTGGACCGGACAGGGGCTAAAGGGCTACACCTTC. Its translation: CAWTGQGLKGYTF.

The V gene is TRBV2, the J gene TRBJ2-1; tentatively, D is TRBD2 (5 bases). Germline V gene sequence: CDR1 SNHLY, CDR2 FYNNEI. This CDR3 is built from 15 residues. V dropped 2 bases and J dropped 3 bases, with 11 bases sitting between them. Here the CDR3 DNA reads TGTGCCAGCAGTGAACCTAGCCACTTCTACAATGAGCAGTTCTTC. This translates into CASSEPSHFYNEQFF.

V gene TRBV19 combines with J gene TRBJ2-3; D is possibly TRBD2 (5 bases). V was pared by 9 bases and J by 1 base, with 11 bases between. Germline CDR1 and CDR2: LNHDA and SQIVND (reference sequence). CDR3 length equals 13 residues. The DNA for the CDR3 is TGTGCCAGCCAAGAGAGGGGCACAGATACGCAGTATTTT. It encodes CASQERGTDTQYF.

V and J are TRBV4-1 and TRBJ1-2, with D unresolved. Looked up from germline, CDR1 is MGHRA and CDR2 is YSYEKL. Deletions cut 0 bases from V and 8 bases from J, with 10 bases between. The CDR3 has 13 amino acids. In DNA, the CDR3 is TGCGCCAGCAGCCAAGAAGGCGGGAAGGGCTACACCTTC. This sequence encodes CASSQEGGKGYTF.

This clone was found a few times. The genes are TRBV5-1 and TRBJ2-1; D might be TRBD2 (5 bases). V dropped 4 bases and J dropped 7 bases, with 15 bases sitting between them. Germline assignment: CDR1 SGHRS and CDR2 YFSETQ. CDR3 length: 14 amino acids. The CDR3 sequence is CASSRGFEENEQFF. The CDR3 nucleotides are TGCGCCAGCAGCCGCGGGTTCGAAGAGAATGAGCAGTTCTTC.

The V gene is TRBV7-9, the J gene TRBJ2-5, with 9 bases matching TRBD2. Germline V gene sequence: CDR1 SEHNR, CDR2 FQNEAQ (reference sequence). The ends lost 2 bases at V and 5 bases at J; junction bases unmatched: 6. The CDR3 has 15 amino acids. CDR3 region: CASSLISGGRETQYF. The DNA of the CDR3 is TGTGCCAGCAGCTTAATCAGCGGGGGGCGGGAGACCCAGTACTTC.

The chain carries TRBV14 and TRBJ1-1; D is ambiguous. The CDR3 loop spans 13 amino acids. Germline-derived CDR1 and CDR2 are SGHDN and FVKESK. Deletions cut 7 bases from V and 2 bases from J, with 11 bases between. CDR3 bases: TGTGCCAGCAAAACAAAAATAAACACTGAAGCTTTCTTT. This sequence encodes CASKTKINTEAFF.

The gene calls are TRBV28 and TRBJ1-6, with D possibly matching TRBD1 (5 bases). The CDR3 length is 14 residues. V was cut by 5 bases and J by 9 bases, with 14 bases left in between. Germline values: CDR1 MDHEN, CDR2 SYDVKM. CDR3 loop: CASSTRDSFSPLHF. The CDR3 DNA follows: TGTGCCAGCAGTACCCGGGACTCTTTTTCACCCCTCCACTTT.

The CDR3 DNA sequence: TGTGCCAGCACCCTAGACAGGAATCCTAATTCACCCCTCCACTTT. This codes for CASTLDRNPNSPLHF. J is TRBJ1-6 and V is TRBV6-1, with D maybe TRBD1 (6 bases). V lost 7 bases and J lost 6, with 16 bases in between. Germline CDR1 MNHNS, CDR2 SASEGT. The CDR3 covers 15 residues.

This clone was detected only once. This same CDR3 is encoded by further DNA sequences in the sample. The J gene is TRBJ1-2, the V gene TRBV29-1; TRBD1 might be the D (6 bases). Trimming stripped 1 base from V and 0 bases from J, with 9 bases between. Per the germline V gene, CDR1 is SQVTM and CDR2 is ANQGSEA. The CDR3 is 14 residues long. CDR3 protein: CSVEGTVTNYGYTF. In nucleotides, the CDR3 is TGCAGCGTTGAAGGGACAGTCACTAACTATGGCTACACCTTC.

The chain has TRBV5-5 and TRBJ1-6, with 9 bases aligning to TRBD1. This CDR3 contains 16 residues. The germline V gene has CDR1 SGHKS and CDR2 YYEKEE (reference sequence). J gave up 7 bases and V 1 base, and 6 bases lay outside the gene matches. CDR3 in amino acids: CASSLSPGQGNSPLHF. The CDR3 DNA is TGTGCCAGCAGCTTGAGCCCGGGACAGGGAAATTCACCCCTCCACTTT.

The chain couples TRBV6-5 to TRBJ2-3; tentative D call: TRBD1 (6 bases). This CDR3 region has 15 residues. V was shortened by 0 bases and J by 1 base, with 8 bases between the two germline ends. Germline CDR1 MNHEY, CDR2 SVGAGI. CDR3 sequence (DNA): TGTGCCAGCAGTTACTCGAGACAGGGCACAGATACGCAGTATTTT. It codes for CASSYSRQGTDTQYF.